These T cell receptor beta chains were read from a single sample in a study of blood T cell repertoires in COVID-19. TCRdb keeps only in-frame clones here, not all; method: immunoSEQ multiplex PCR. The repertoire consists of fewer than 350,000 clones, with around nine tenths occurring once and the leading ten covering approximately 4.7%. The sequenced sample was PBMCs or T cells enriched from blood (not recorded which). The receptors originated from a man between 60 and 70 years old who had recovered from COVID-19. CDR3s include the opening cysteine and the closing phenylalanine or tryptophan. A D gene is named only where the DNA matches it firmly. The size field is filled for only some rows; it gives once, few, many or a size class.

D: -
J: TRBJ2-7
size: -
V: TRBV6-5
DNA: TGTGCCAGCAGTTACGCTTGGAGGGTCCAGACCTACGAGCAGTACTTC
CDR3: CASSYAWRVQTYEQYF

D: -
J: TRBJ2-5
size: -
V: TRBV7-3
DNA: TGTGCCAGCAGCCCTGGGGGGGCCCAAGAGACCCAGTACTTC
CDR3: CASSPGGAQETQYF

D: -
J: TRBJ1-1
size: once
V: TRBV12-3/TRBV12-4
DNA: TGTGCCAGCAGCTGGGACACCCCAGCTTTCTTT
CDR3: CASSWDTPAFF

D: -
J: TRBJ2-7
size: -
V: TRBV4-3
DNA: TGCGCCAGCAGCCAGCTTCCAGGCTTCCCCTACGAGCAGTACTTC
CDR3: CASSQLPGFPYEQYF

D: -
J: TRBJ2-1
size: few
V: TRBV4-1
DNA: TGCGCCAGCAGCCAAGATAGCGAGGTGGGTGAGCAGTTCTTC
CDR3: CASSQDSEVGEQFF

D: TRBD1
J: TRBJ1-2
size: -
V: TRBV5-4
DNA: TGTGCCAGCAGCTTGAAATTCGGGACAGCCTCTAACTATGGCTACACCTTC
CDR3: CASSLKFGTASNYGYTF

D: -
J: TRBJ1-2
size: once
V: TRBV20-1
DNA: TGCAGTGTTGGGACAAACGGCTACACCTTC
CDR3: CSVGTNGYTF

D: TRBD1
J: TRBJ1-4
size: -
V: TRBV28
DNA: TGTGCCAGCAGTTTCTCGCCACTAGGACAGGGCCGGACAACTAATGAAAAACTGTTTTTT
CDR3: CASSFSPLGQGRTTNEKLFF

D: TRBD1
J: TRBJ2-1
size: few
V: TRBV11-3
DNA: TGTGCCAGCAGCTTAGGGGGGACAGGGGTTACCAATGAGCAGTTCTTC
CDR3: CASSLGGTGVTNEQFF

D: TRBD1
J: TRBJ2-1
size: once
V: TRBV9
DNA: TGTGCCAGCAGCGACCGGGACAGGTACAATGAGCAGTTCTTC
CDR3: CASSDRDRYNEQFF

D: TRBD1
J: TRBJ1-1
size: -
V: TRBV5-1
DNA: TGCGCCAGCCGACAGGGGGCCGACACTGAAGCTTTCTTT
CDR3: CASRQGADTEAFF

D: -
J: TRBJ2-5
size: -
V: TRBV27
DNA: TGTGCCAGCAGTTTAATCCCAGTCGGGGAGACCCAGTACTTC
CDR3: CASSLIPVGETQYF

D: TRBD2
J: TRBJ2-7
size: -
V: TRBV19
DNA: TGTGCCAGTTCTGAAATAGCGGGAAGTTCCTACGAGCAGTACTTC
CDR3: CASSEIAGSSYEQYF

D: TRBD2
J: TRBJ2-3
size: -
V: TRBV27
DNA: TGTGCCAGCAGTAGACTAGCGGGAGTCGGGGGCACAGATACGCAGTATTTT
CDR3: CASSRLAGVGGTDTQYF

D: TRBD1
J: TRBJ1-5
size: -
V: TRBV19
DNA: TGTGCCAGTAGTACCCTAACGGGACAGGCTGGGGCTCAGCCCCAGCATTTT
CDR3: CASSTLTGQAGAQPQHF

D: TRBD1
J: TRBJ2-5
size: -
V: TRBV3-1/TRBV3-2
DNA: TGTGCCAGCAGCCAAGAAGGAAGGGGGCGGTCGCACTTC
CDR3: CASSQEGRGRSHF

D: TRBD2
J: TRBJ2-2
size: -
V: TRBV5-1
DNA: TGCGCCAGCAGCTCGGGACTAGCGGGAGCCGGCGGGGAGCTGTTTTTT
CDR3: CASSSGLAGAGGELFF

D: -
J: TRBJ2-5
size: -
V: TRBV10-2
DNA: TGCGCCAGCAGTGGCTCCGGGACAACGCAAGAGACCCAGTACTTC
CDR3: CASSGSGTTQETQYF

D: -
J: TRBJ1-2
size: -
V: TRBV28
DNA: TGTGCCAGCAGTTGGGCTTTAGCTAACTATGGCTACACCTTC
CDR3: CASSWALANYGYTF

D: -
J: TRBJ1-5
size: -
V: TRBV18
DNA: TGTGCCAGCTCACCGAAAGTTCGGGTAGCAGAGAGGGAGCCCCAGCATTTT
CDR3: CASSPKVRVAEREPQHF

D: TRBD2
J: TRBJ2-3
size: -
V: TRBV4-1
DNA: TGCGCCAGCAGCCAAGGGCTTCCGGGAGGGACCACAGATACGCAGTATTTT
CDR3: CASSQGLPGGTTDTQYF

D: -
J: TRBJ2-3
size: -
V: TRBV5-1
DNA: TGCGCCAGCAGCTCCAGCGGAGCTCCCACAGATACGCAGTATTTT
CDR3: CASSSSGAPTDTQYF

D: TRBD1
J: TRBJ1-2
size: -
V: TRBV27
DNA: TGTGCCAGCAGTTTAAAAGGGACAGGGATAAGGGGATACTATGGCTACACCTTC
CDR3: CASSLKGTGIRGYYGYTF

D: TRBD2
J: TRBJ2-2
size: -
V: TRBV6-2/TRBV6-3
DNA: TGTGCCAGCAGTTACGGGGGACTAGCGGGAACGGCGGGTGTCGGGGAGCTGTTTTTT
CDR3: CASSYGGLAGTAGVGELFF

D: -
J: TRBJ1-1
size: -
V: TRBV18
DNA: TGTGCCAGCTCACCACCTCGGGGGAACACTGAAGCTTTCTTT
CDR3: CASSPPRGNTEAFF

D: -
J: TRBJ1-1
size: -
V: TRBV18
DNA: TGTGCCAGCTCCCCTACAGGGTTGAACACTGAAGCTTTCTTT
CDR3: CASSPTGLNTEAFF

D: -
J: TRBJ2-7
size: -
V: TRBV6-5
DNA: TGTGCCAGCAGTTACTCCGGGGGGCAGTACTTC
CDR3: CASSYSGGQYF

D: -
J: TRBJ1-2
size: -
V: TRBV9
DNA: TGTGCCAGCAGCGCAAAGGGAGTAGCTAACTATGGCTACACCTTC
CDR3: CASSAKGVANYGYTF

D: -
J: TRBJ1-6
size: -
V: TRBV13
DNA: TGTGCCAGCAGCTTAGGCGCCCCCCGTAAACTTTCACCCCTCCACTTT
CDR3: CASSLGAPRKLSPLHF

D: TRBD2
J: TRBJ2-1
size: once
V: TRBV9
DNA: TGTGCCAGCAGTGTTAGCGGGGTCTACAATGAGCAGTTCTTC
CDR3: CASSVSGVYNEQFF

D: TRBD1
J: TRBJ1-5
size: -
V: TRBV3-1/TRBV3-2
DNA: TGTGCCAGCAGTTACGGGACAGGGGTAAATCAGCCCCAGCATTTT
CDR3: CASSYGTGVNQPQHF